Sequencing of this T cell receptor beta chain was carried out in a study of cytomegalovirus exposure and HLA in healthy donors. V was pared by 1 base and J by 1 base, with 8 bases between. The V gene's germline CDR1 is SGHDN and CDR2 FVKESK. The CDR3 is 14 residues long. The PCR made use of 60 Vbeta and 13 Jbeta primers. The data were produced by immunoSEQ multiplex PCR, yet TCRdb's version contains in-frame clones alone and is incomplete. Across 60,000 to 80,000 clones, the top ten clones capture 0.83% of the sample. The V gene is TRBV14, the J gene TRBJ2-7; tentatively, D is TRBD2 (5 bases). The TCR was taken from a boy aged 10-17 years in good health and CMV-seronegative. Sequenced input: PBMCs. This CDR3 is CASSQVARSYEQYF. The DNA of the CDR3 is TGTGCCAGCAGCCAAGTAGCGCGATCCTACGAGCAGTACTTC.